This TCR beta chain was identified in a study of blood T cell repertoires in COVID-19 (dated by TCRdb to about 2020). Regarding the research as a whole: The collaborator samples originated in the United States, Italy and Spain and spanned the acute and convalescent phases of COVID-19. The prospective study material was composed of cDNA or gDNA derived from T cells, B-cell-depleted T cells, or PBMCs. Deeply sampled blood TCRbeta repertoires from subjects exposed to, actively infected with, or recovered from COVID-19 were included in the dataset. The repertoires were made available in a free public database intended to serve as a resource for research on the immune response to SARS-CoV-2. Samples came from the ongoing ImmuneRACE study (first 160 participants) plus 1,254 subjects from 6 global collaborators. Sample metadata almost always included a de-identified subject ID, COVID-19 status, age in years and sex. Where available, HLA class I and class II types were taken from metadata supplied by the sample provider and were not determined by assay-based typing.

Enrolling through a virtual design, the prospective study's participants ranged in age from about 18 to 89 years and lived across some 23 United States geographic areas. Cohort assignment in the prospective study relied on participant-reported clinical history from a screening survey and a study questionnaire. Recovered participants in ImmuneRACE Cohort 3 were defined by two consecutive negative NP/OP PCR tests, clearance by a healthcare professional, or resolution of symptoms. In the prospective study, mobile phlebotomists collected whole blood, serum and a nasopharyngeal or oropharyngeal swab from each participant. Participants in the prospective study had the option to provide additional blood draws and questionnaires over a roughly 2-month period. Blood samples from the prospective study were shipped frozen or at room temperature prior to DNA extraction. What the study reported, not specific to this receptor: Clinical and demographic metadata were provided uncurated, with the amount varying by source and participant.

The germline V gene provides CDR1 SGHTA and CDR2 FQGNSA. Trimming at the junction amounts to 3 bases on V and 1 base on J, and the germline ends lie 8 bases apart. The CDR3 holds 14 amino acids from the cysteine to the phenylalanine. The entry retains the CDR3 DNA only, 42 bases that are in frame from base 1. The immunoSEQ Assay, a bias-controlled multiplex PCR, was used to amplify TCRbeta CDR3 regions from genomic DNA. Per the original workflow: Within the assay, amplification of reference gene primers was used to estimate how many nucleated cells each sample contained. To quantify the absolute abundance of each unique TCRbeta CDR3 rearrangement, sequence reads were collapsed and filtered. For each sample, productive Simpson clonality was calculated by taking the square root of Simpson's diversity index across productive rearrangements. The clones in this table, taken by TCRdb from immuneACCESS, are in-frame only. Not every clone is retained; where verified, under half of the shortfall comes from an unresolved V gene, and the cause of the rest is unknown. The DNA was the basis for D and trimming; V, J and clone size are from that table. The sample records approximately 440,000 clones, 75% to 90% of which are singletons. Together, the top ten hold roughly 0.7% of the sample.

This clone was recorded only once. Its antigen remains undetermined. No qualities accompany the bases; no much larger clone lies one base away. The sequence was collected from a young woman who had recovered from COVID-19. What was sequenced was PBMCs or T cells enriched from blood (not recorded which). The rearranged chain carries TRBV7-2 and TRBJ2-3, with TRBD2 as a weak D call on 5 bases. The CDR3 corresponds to CASSFEGRTDTQYF. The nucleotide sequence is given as TGTGCCAGCAGCTTCGAGGGCCGCACAGATACGCAGTATTTT. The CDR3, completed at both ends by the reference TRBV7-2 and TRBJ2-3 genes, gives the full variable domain GAGVSQSPSNKVTEKGKDVELRCDPISGHTALYWYRQSLGQGLEFLIYFQGNSAPDKSGLPSDRFSAERTGGSVSTLTIQRTQQEDSAVYLCASSFEGRTDTQYFGPGTRLTVL.